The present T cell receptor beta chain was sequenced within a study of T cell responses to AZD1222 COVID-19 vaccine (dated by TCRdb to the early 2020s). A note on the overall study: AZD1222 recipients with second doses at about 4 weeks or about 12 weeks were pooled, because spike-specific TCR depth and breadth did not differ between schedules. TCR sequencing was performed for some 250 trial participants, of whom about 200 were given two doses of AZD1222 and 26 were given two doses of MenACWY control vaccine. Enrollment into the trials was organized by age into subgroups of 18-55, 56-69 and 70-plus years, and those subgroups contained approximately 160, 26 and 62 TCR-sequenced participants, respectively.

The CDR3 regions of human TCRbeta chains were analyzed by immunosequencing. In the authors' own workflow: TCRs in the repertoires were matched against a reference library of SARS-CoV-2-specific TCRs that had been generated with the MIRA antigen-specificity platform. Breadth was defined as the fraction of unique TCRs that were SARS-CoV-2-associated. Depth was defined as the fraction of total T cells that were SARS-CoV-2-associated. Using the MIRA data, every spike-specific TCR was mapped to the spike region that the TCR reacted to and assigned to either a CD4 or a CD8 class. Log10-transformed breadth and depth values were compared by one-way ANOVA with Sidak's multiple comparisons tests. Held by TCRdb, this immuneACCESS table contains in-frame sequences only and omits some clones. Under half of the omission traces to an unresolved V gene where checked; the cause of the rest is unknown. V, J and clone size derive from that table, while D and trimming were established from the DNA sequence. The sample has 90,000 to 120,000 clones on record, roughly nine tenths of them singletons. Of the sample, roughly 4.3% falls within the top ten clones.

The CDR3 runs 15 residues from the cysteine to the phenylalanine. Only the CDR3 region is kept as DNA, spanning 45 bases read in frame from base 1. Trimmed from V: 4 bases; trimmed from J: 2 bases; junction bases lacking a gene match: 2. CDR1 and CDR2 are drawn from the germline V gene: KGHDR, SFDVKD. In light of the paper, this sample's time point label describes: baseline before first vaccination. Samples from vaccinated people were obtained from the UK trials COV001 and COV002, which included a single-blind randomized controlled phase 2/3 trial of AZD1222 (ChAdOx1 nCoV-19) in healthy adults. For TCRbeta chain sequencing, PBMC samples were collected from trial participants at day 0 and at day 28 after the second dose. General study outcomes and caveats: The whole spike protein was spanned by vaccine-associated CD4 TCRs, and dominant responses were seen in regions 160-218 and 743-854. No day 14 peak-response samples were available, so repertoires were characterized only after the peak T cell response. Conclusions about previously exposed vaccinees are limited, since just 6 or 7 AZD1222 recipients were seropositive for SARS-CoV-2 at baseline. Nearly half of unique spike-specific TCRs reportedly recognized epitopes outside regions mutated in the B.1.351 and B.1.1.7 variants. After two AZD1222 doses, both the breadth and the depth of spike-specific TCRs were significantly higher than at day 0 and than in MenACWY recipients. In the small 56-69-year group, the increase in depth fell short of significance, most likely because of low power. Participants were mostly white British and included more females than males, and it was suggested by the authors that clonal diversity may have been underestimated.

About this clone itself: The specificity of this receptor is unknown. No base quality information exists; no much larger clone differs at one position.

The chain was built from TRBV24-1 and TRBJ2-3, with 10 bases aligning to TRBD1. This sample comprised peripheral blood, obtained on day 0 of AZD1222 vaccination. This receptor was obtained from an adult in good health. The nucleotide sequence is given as TGTGCCACCAGTGAGGGGACAGGGGACACAGATACGCAGTATTTT. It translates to CATSEGTGDTDTQYF.